The present T cell receptor (beta chain) was sequenced within a study of T cells after yellow fever vaccination (dated by TCRdb to between 2019 and 2020). Study-wide context: The SMART-Seq v4 Ultra Low Input RNA kit was used to prepare libraries from fractions with low cell numbers. Bulk TCR alpha and beta repertoires were sequenced longitudinally to track T-cell clones before and after primary and booster YFV17D yellow fever vaccination. The cohort comprised two healthy male donors, one aged 18 to 29 and one aged 30 to 40 years. Blood was collected at multiple timepoints before and after primary and secondary immunization, and bulk PBMC replicates and cell subsets were isolated.

Sequenced using an Illumina NovaSeq 6000. TCR cDNA was synthesized by 5'RACE template switching, which introduced a universal primer site and unique molecular identifiers. cDNA synthesis was primed from both the TCR alpha and TCR beta constant segments. Two PCR steps were used to amplify libraries, with sample barcodes and sequencing adapters being added in the second step. Libraries were sequenced on Illumina HiSeq 2500 (2x100 bp) or NovaSeq (2x150 bp). The authors processed their data as follows. Reads were demultiplexed and collapsed into UMI consensus sequences with MIGEC, and V(D)J alignment was performed with MiXCR. Vaccine-responding clonotypes were defined with edgeR using replicate PBMC samples, requiring FDR below 0.01 and a log2 fold change above 5 up to day 15. Bulk clonotypes were assigned CD4 or CD8 identity according to which sequenced CD4 or CD8 repertoire held them at higher abundance. The public reads were quality trimmed at Q25 with fastp and then assembled into clones with MiXCR by TCRdb, keeping productive beta chains. Every entry covers one CDR3 protein and lists the most common genes and DNA from its rows. Clone size and V and J calls follow TCRdb, not the original study. The sample data list 250,000 to 400,000 distinct CDR3 sequences, and over 4% of these were observed just once. Of the sample, approximately 23% is held by the ten largest clones.

As encoded in the germline V gene (reference sequence), CDR1 is DFQATT while CDR2 is SNEGSKA. V loses 6 bases at its end and J loses 2 bases; junction bases beyond the gene matches: 10. The CDR3 holds 14 amino acids from the cysteine to the phenylalanine. The kept DNA is CDR3 alone, 42 bases in frame from the first base. This clonotype was picked up many times. It has no known antigen specificity. No base-level quality is on record; no much larger clone is a single base apart. This specimen's treatment or condition label, interpreted: live attenuated yellow fever vaccine strain. At every blood-draw timepoint, two biological replicates of bulk PBMCs were collected. A standard Ficoll-Paque protocol was used to isolate PBMCs from peripheral blood. RNA was extracted with TriZol from bulk PBMCs, CD4 and CD8 fractions, and dextramer-positive and dextramer-negative fractions. Results and caveats for the whole study, not just this receptor: Compared with the primary T-cell response, the secondary T-cell response was faster but weaker, reaching its peak on day 5 rather than on day 15. After the booster, most clones that had expanded after primary vaccination were detected again (roughly 96% of CD4 and 88% of CD8), suggesting broad maintenance of memory. A small share of clonotypes was detected in both CD4 and CD8 compartments, with the overlap likely arising from convergent recombination. Computational filtering was required because FACS-sorted repertoires could contain abundant contaminating clonotypes from the bulk population. Because only two donors were included in the study, the extent to which the findings can be generalized is limited.

Rearrangement joined TRBV20-1 to TRBJ2-7; a stretch of 7 junction bases matches TRBD2. The sample consisted of PBMCs, taken 5 days after the yellow fever booster vaccination. This TCR came from a man younger than 30 who received the YFV17D yellow fever vaccine. The bases read TGCAGTGCCCCCAGTGGGGGGGGGACCTACGAGCAGTACTTC. This translates into CSAPSGGGTYEQYF.